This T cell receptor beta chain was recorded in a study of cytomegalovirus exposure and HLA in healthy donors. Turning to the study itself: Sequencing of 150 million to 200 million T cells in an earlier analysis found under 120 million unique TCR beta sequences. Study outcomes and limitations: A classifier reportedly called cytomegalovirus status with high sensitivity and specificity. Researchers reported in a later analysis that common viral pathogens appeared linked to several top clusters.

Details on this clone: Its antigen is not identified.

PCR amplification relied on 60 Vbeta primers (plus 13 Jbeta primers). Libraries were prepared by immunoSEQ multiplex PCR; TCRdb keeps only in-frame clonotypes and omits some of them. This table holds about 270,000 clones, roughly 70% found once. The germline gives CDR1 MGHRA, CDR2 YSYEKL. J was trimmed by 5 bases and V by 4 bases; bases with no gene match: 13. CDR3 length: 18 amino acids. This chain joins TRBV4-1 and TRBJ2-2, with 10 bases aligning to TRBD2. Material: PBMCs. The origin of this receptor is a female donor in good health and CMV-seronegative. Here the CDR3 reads CASSRINVPGLATGELFF. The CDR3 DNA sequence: TGCGCCAGCAGCCGTATCAACGTTCCGGGACTAGCGACCGGGGAGCTGTTTTTT.